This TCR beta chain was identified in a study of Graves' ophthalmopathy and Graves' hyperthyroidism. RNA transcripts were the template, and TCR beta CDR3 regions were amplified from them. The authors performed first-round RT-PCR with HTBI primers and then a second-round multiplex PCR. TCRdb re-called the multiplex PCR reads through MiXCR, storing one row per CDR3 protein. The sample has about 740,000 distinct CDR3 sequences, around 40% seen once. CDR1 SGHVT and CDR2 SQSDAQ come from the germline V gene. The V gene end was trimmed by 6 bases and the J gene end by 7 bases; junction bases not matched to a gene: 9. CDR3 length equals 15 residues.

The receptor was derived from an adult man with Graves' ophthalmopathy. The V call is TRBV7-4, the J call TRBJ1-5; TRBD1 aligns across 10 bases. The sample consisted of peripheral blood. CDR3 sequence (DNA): TGTGCCAGCAGTTTCCCGGCGACAGGGGGCCAGCCCCAGCATTTT. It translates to CASSFPATGGQPQHF.